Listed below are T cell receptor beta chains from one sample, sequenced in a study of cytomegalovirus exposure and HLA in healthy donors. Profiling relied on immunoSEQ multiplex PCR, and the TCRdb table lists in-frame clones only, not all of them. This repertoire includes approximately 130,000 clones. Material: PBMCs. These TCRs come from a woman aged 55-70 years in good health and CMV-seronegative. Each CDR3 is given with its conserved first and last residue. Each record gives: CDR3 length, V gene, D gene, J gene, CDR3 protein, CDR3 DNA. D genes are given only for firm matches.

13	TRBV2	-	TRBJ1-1	CASKGEGRETAFF	TGTGCCAGCAAAGGGGAGGGACGGGAAACAGCTTTCTTT
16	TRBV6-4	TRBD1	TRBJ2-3	CASSDSIDRGADTQYF	TGTGCCAGCAGTGACTCGATAGACAGGGGGGCAGATACGCAGTATTTT
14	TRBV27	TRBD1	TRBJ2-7	CASSRRQGGYEQYF	TGTGCCAGCAGTAGACGACAGGGGGGGTACGAGCAGTACTTC
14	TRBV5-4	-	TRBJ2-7	CASSYTGLTYEQYF	TGTGCCAGCAGCTATACGGGACTCACCTACGAGCAGTACTTC
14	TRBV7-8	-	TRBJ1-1	CASSLMVAQGSAFF	TGTGCCAGCAGCTTAATGGTGGCACAGGGCTCAGCTTTCTTT
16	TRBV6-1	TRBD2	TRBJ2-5	CASSGGIAGGQVTQYF	TGTGCCAGCAGTGGGGGAATAGCGGGGGGGCAAGTGACCCAGTACTTC
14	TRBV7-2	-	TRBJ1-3	CASSLQGSGNTIYF	TGTGCCAGCAGCTTACAGGGGTCTGGAAACACCATATATTTT
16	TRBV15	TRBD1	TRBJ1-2	CATSRDLWDSSGGYTF	TGTGCCACCAGCAGAGATCTTTGGGACAGCTCAGGAGGCTACACCTTC
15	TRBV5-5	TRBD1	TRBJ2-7	CASSWSRTGGYEQYF	TGTGCCAGCAGCTGGAGTAGGACAGGGGGCTACGAGCAGTACTTC
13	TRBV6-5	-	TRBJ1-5	CASSYTGNQPQHF	TGTGCCAGCAGTTACACAGGGAATCAGCCCCAGCATTTT
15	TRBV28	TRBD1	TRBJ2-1	CASTSGGQGQNEQFF	TGTGCCAGCACCTCTGGTGGACAGGGCCAAAATGAGCAGTTCTTC
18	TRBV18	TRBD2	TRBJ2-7	CASSPASGVPVSSYEQYF	TGTGCCAGCTCACCGGCTAGCGGGGTCCCCGTGAGCTCCTACGAGCAGTACTTC
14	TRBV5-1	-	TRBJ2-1	CASSSVTSDNEQFF	TGCGCCAGCAGCTCGGTAACGAGCGACAATGAGCAGTTCTTC
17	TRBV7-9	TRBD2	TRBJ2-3	CASSVGTSGGFGDTQYF	TGTGCCAGCAGCGTCGGGACTAGCGGGGGGTTTGGGGATACGCAGTATTTT
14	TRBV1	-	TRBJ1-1	CTSSQGRLNTEAFF	TGCACCAGCAGCCAAGGCAGATTGAACACTGAAGCTTTCTTT
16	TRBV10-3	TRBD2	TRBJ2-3	CAISEIQRGITDTQYF	TGTGCCATCAGTGAGATCCAGCGGGGCATCACAGATACGCAGTATTTT
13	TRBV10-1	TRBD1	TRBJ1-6	CASSQGATSPLHF	TGCGCCAGCAGTCAGGGGGCTACTTCACCCCTCCACTTT
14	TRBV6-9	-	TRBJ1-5	CASKRLNSNQPQHF	TGTGCCAGCAAAAGACTGAATAGCAATCAGCCCCAGCATTTT